These T cell receptor beta chains were read from a single sample in a study of vaccination effects on CD4 cells after COVID-19. These receptors' antigens are unknown. Data came from immunoSEQ multiplex PCR; TCRdb stores just in-frame clones and leaves some out. The sample contains 30,000 to 40,000 clones, around 80% of which appear only once. This specimen was CD4+ T cells from PBMCs cultured with HCoV-NL63 spike peptides, taken after COVID-19 vaccination. The origin of the receptors is a human donor who received a COVID-19 vaccine. Some clones in this sample may be carry-over from other donors' samples. Both conserved end residues are part of each CDR3. The order of the fields is D gene, clone size, V gene, J gene, CDR3 DNA, CDR3 protein. The D gene is left open where the match is weak. Size tells how often a clone was seen (once, few, many) or the class of an expanded clone, and some rows leave it out.

D gene: NA
clone size: NA
V gene: TRBV11-3
J gene: TRBJ2-4
CDR3 DNA: TGTGCCAGCAGCTTAGATCGAGTTGCAGCCAAAAACATTCAGTACTTC
CDR3 protein: CASSLDRVAAKNIQYF

D gene: TRBD1
clone size: NA
V gene: TRBV30
J gene: TRBJ2-2
CDR3 DNA: TGTGCCTGGAGAGGACAGGGGTACGGGGAGCTGTTTTTT
CDR3 protein: CAWRGQGYGELFF

D gene: NA
clone size: NA
V gene: TRBV5-5
J gene: TRBJ2-3
CDR3 DNA: TGTGCCAGCAGCTTCGAGCTTAGCACAGATACGCAGTATTTT
CDR3 protein: CASSFELSTDTQYF

D gene: TRBD1
clone size: NA
V gene: TRBV2
J gene: TRBJ1-1
CDR3 DNA: TGTGCCAGCAAGCCAACCGGGACAGGGGGTGAAGCTTTCTTT
CDR3 protein: CASKPTGTGGEAFF

D gene: TRBD2
clone size: NA
V gene: TRBV4-3
J gene: TRBJ2-1
CDR3 DNA: TGCGCCAGCAGCCAAGTGCCGGGGGGGCTTTCTGGTGAGCAGTTCTTC
CDR3 protein: CASSQVPGGLSGEQFF

D gene: NA
clone size: NA
V gene: TRBV28
J gene: TRBJ1-2
CDR3 DNA: TGTGCCAGCAGTTCACCCCCAACAGGGAGGGCCGGGGGCTACACCTTC
CDR3 protein: CASSSPPTGRAGGYTF

D gene: TRBD2
clone size: NA
V gene: TRBV7-2
J gene: TRBJ2-1
CDR3 DNA: TGTGCCAGCAGCTTTTTTTTGGGGGGGGGCTACAATGAGCAGTTCTTC
CDR3 protein: CASSFFLGGGYNEQFF

D gene: NA
clone size: few
V gene: TRBV2
J gene: TRBJ2-1
CDR3 DNA: TGTGCCAGCAGTCCTCGGACTATAAACAATGAGCAGTTCTTC
CDR3 protein: CASSPRTINNEQFF

D gene: NA
clone size: NA
V gene: TRBV5-1
J gene: TRBJ2-5
CDR3 DNA: TGCGCCAGCAGCTTGGGGACAGCTCAAGAGACCCAGTACTTC
CDR3 protein: CASSLGTAQETQYF

D gene: NA
clone size: NA
V gene: TRBV6-5
J gene: TRBJ1-1
CDR3 DNA: TGTGCCAGCAGTTACTATGCAGGGACTAACACTGAAGCTTTCTTT
CDR3 protein: CASSYYAGTNTEAFF

D gene: TRBD2
clone size: NA
V gene: TRBV7-3
J gene: TRBJ2-3
CDR3 DNA: TGTGCCAGCAGCTTTGGGGGGGGCACAGATACGCAGTATTTT
CDR3 protein: CASSFGGGTDTQYF

D gene: TRBD2
clone size: few
V gene: TRBV6-1
J gene: TRBJ2-1
CDR3 DNA: TGTGCCAGCAGTGAAATACTAGCGGGGGCACTTGAGCAGTTCTTC
CDR3 protein: CASSEILAGALEQFF

D gene: TRBD1
clone size: few
V gene: TRBV5-4
J gene: TRBJ2-5
CDR3 DNA: TGTGCCAGCAGCACCACAGGGGGCGAAGAGACCCAGTACTTC
CDR3 protein: CASSTTGGEETQYF

D gene: NA
clone size: NA
V gene: TRBV18
J gene: TRBJ2-1
CDR3 DNA: TGTGCCAGCTCACCACTTATGCGACAATTAAACAATGAGCAGTTCTTC
CDR3 protein: CASSPLMRQLNNEQFF

D gene: NA
clone size: NA
V gene: TRBV2
J gene: TRBJ1-6
CDR3 DNA: TGTGCCAGCAGTCCGACTCCTGATTCACCCCTCCACTTT
CDR3 protein: CASSPTPDSPLHF

D gene: NA
clone size: NA
V gene: TRBV29-1
J gene: TRBJ2-3
CDR3 DNA: TGCAGCGTTGGGCAGGGTTTCACAGATACGCAGTATTTT
CDR3 protein: CSVGQGFTDTQYF

D gene: TRBD1
clone size: NA
V gene: TRBV19
J gene: TRBJ2-4
CDR3 DNA: TGTGCCAGTAGTATAGACCAATTAACAGGGGGCAGGAACATTCAGTACTTC
CDR3 protein: CASSIDQLTGGRNIQYF

D gene: NA
clone size: NA
V gene: TRBV6-5
J gene: TRBJ1-5
CDR3 DNA: TGTGCCAGCAGTCCGCAGGGGTTAAGCAATCAGCCCCAGCATTTT
CDR3 protein: CASSPQGLSNQPQHF

D gene: NA
clone size: NA
V gene: TRBV27
J gene: TRBJ1-6
CDR3 DNA: TGTGCCAGCAGTCCAACAGGGTTCCGCTTTAATTCACCCCTCCACTTT
CDR3 protein: CASSPTGFRFNSPLHF

D gene: NA
clone size: NA
V gene: TRBV27
J gene: TRBJ1-4
CDR3 DNA: TGTGCCAGCAGCCCCCAGGGGAATGAAAAACTGTTTTTT
CDR3 protein: CASSPQGNEKLFF

D gene: TRBD2
clone size: NA
V gene: TRBV29-1
J gene: TRBJ2-3
CDR3 DNA: TGCAGCGTTGAGGGTAGCGGGGGAGATACGCAGTATTTT
CDR3 protein: CSVEGSGGDTQYF

D gene: NA
clone size: NA
V gene: TRBV4-1
J gene: TRBJ1-5
CDR3 DNA: TGCGCCAGCAGCCGCGACATCGTCGGGGTTAGCAATCAGCCCCAGCATTTT
CDR3 protein: CASSRDIVGVSNQPQHF

D gene: TRBD2
clone size: NA
V gene: TRBV10-2
J gene: TRBJ2-3
CDR3 DNA: TGCGCCAGCAGCTTTCTGAGGACTAGCGGGGGGGACCGAGATACGCAGTATTTT
CDR3 protein: CASSFLRTSGGDRDTQYF

D gene: TRBD1
clone size: NA
V gene: TRBV12-3/TRBV12-4
J gene: TRBJ1-2
CDR3 DNA: TGTGCCAGCAGTGTGGGACAGGGGTCTGGCTACACCTTC
CDR3 protein: CASSVGQGSGYTF

D gene: NA
clone size: NA
V gene: TRBV3-1/TRBV3-2
J gene: TRBJ2-4
CDR3 DNA: TGTGCCAGCAGCCAAGATAATCGGCCAGCCAAAAACATTCAGTACTTC
CDR3 protein: CASSQDNRPAKNIQYF

D gene: NA
clone size: NA
V gene: TRBV2
J gene: TRBJ2-3
CDR3 DNA: TGTGCCAGCAGCAGAGGGACAATCACAGATACGCAGTATTTT
CDR3 protein: CASSRGTITDTQYF

D gene: TRBD1
clone size: NA
V gene: TRBV5-1
J gene: TRBJ1-2
CDR3 DNA: TGCGCCAGCAGCTTGGAGGGACAGTCTAACTATGGCTACACCTTC
CDR3 protein: CASSLEGQSNYGYTF

D gene: NA
clone size: once
V gene: TRBV18
J gene: TRBJ1-6
CDR3 DNA: TGTGCCAGCTCACCTCAGAAACAAAGGGGTAATTCACCCCTCCACTTT
CDR3 protein: CASSPQKQRGNSPLHF

D gene: NA
clone size: NA
V gene: TRBV19
J gene: TRBJ1-3
CDR3 DNA: TGTGCCAGTAGTATGGGCGTTGGAGCAAGCTCTGGAAACACCATATATTTT
CDR3 protein: CASSMGVGASSGNTIYF

D gene: NA
clone size: NA
V gene: TRBV14
J gene: TRBJ2-2
CDR3 DNA: TGTGCCAGCAGCCATTCCATCTGGGGGCGAGCGGCAAACACCGGGGAGCTGTTTTTT
CDR3 protein: CASSHSIWGRAANTGELFF

D gene: NA
clone size: NA
V gene: TRBV6-5
J gene: TRBJ1-3
CDR3 DNA: TGTGCCAGCTCCAGGGCGGGGGACTCTGGAAACACCATATATTTT
CDR3 protein: CASSRAGDSGNTIYF

D gene: NA
clone size: NA
V gene: TRBV5-1
J gene: TRBJ2-2
CDR3 DNA: TGCGCCAGCAGCTCAATCGGGACTTTAGTCGGGGAGCTGTTTTTT
CDR3 protein: CASSSIGTLVGELFF

D gene: NA
clone size: few
V gene: TRBV7-9
J gene: TRBJ1-6
CDR3 DNA: TGTGCCAGCAGCCGGCAGGGCGGAAATTCACCCCTCCACTTT
CDR3 protein: CASSRQGGNSPLHF

D gene: TRBD1
clone size: NA
V gene: TRBV3-1/TRBV3-2
J gene: TRBJ1-6
CDR3 DNA: TGTGCCAGCAGCCAATTTGGGGCAGGGGGTAGTTCACCCCTCCACTTT
CDR3 protein: CASSQFGAGGSSPLHF

D gene: NA
clone size: NA
V gene: TRBV4-1
J gene: TRBJ2-5
CDR3 DNA: TGCGCCAGCAGCCAACCGGGACCCGGTGAACAGACCCAGTACTTC
CDR3 protein: CASSQPGPGEQTQYF

D gene: TRBD1
clone size: NA
V gene: TRBV2
J gene: TRBJ1-2
CDR3 DNA: TGTGCCAGGACCCAGGGGGGGTATGGCTACACCTTC
CDR3 protein: CARTQGGYGYTF

D gene: NA
clone size: NA
V gene: TRBV2
J gene: TRBJ1-1
CDR3 DNA: TGTGCCTCCCCCGAGGGGGGCATGGGGAACACTGAAGCTTTCTTT
CDR3 protein: CASPEGGMGNTEAFF

D gene: NA
clone size: NA
V gene: TRBV21-1
J gene: TRBJ1-1
CDR3 DNA: TGTGCCAGCAGAGACCGCCCCCGGGGGACTGAAGCTTTCTTT
CDR3 protein: CASRDRPRGTEAFF

D gene: NA
clone size: NA
V gene: TRBV9
J gene: TRBJ2-5
CDR3 DNA: TGTGCCAGCAGCGTACGTCCGGAGGAAACCCAGTACTTC
CDR3 protein: CASSVRPEETQYF

D gene: NA
clone size: NA
V gene: TRBV7-2
J gene: TRBJ1-1
CDR3 DNA: TGTGCCAGCAGCTTAATTCAGGGCGGCACTGAAGCTTTCTTT
CDR3 protein: CASSLIQGGTEAFF

D gene: TRBD2
clone size: NA
V gene: TRBV5-4
J gene: TRBJ2-1
CDR3 DNA: TGTGCCAGCAGCTTGGTGAGCGGGGATAACAATGAGCAGTTCTTC
CDR3 protein: CASSLVSGDNNEQFF